The 5 T cell receptor beta chains given below trace back to one sample, sequenced in a study of T cell changes during pregnancy in multiple sclerosis. Measured with immunoSEQ multiplex PCR; TCRdb has only the in-frame clones, and not every one. The sample has roughly 100,000 clones, around 90% seen once. Sequences were derived from peripheral blood, sampled after pregnancy. Receptor source: a female donor with multiple sclerosis, enrolled in a pregnancy study.

The chain joins TRBV6-5 to TRBJ2-3; D is possibly TRBD2 (6 bases). The CDR3 loop spans 16 amino acids. The germline V gene has CDR1 MNHEY and CDR2 SVGAGI. The germline V and J ends were trimmed by 2 bases and 1 base, with 13 bases remaining between them. The CDR3 DNA reads TGTGCCAGCAGTTACGTTGGAGGGCCGGGCACAGATACGCAGTATTTT. It translates to CASSYVGGPGTDTQYF.

This clone was seen a few times. Distinct nucleotide sequences in the sample also encode this CDR3. The chain joins TRBV29-1 to TRBJ2-3, with 10 nucleotides matching TRBD1. This CDR3 region has 13 residues. Germline loops: CDR1 SQVTM, CDR2 ANQGSEA. The V gene end was trimmed by 4 bases and the J gene end by 4 bases; junction bases not matched to a gene: 2. The CDR3 sequence: CSVGGTGADTQYF. The CDR3 nucleotides read TGCAGCGTTGGCGGGACAGGGGCAGATACGCAGTATTTT.

The chain links TRBV6-1 to TRBJ1-2; no definite D call. Germline V gives CDR1 MNHNS, CDR2 SASEGT. Between the trimmed V and J ends, which lost 10 bases and 2 bases, there was a span of 8 bases. The CDR3 is 11 amino acids. Here the CDR3 reads CATLLNYGYTF. The CDR3 nucleotides are TGTGCCACCCTGCTAAACTATGGCTACACCTTC.

This sequence joins TRBV5-1 and TRBJ1-2, with 11 bases matching TRBD1. Germline V gene lookup returns CDR1 SGHRS and CDR2 YFSETQ. Trimming took 0 bases from V and 4 from J; bases not matched to a gene: 2. CDR3 length equals 15 residues. For the CDR3, the DNA is TGCGCCAGCAGCTTGGCCGGGACAGGGGGCTATGGCTACACCTTC. Translation: CASSLAGTGGYGYTF.

The chain employs TRBV28 and TRBJ1-1; D is perhaps TRBD1 (5 bases). Germline loops: CDR1 MDHEN, CDR2 SYDVKM. The CDR3 is 14 residues long. Trimming took 6 bases from V and 0 from J, leaving 11 bases between them. The CDR3, as DNA: TGTGCCAGCAGGCGCGGGACGGTGAACACTGAAGCTTTCTTT. Its protein is CASRRGTVNTEAFF.